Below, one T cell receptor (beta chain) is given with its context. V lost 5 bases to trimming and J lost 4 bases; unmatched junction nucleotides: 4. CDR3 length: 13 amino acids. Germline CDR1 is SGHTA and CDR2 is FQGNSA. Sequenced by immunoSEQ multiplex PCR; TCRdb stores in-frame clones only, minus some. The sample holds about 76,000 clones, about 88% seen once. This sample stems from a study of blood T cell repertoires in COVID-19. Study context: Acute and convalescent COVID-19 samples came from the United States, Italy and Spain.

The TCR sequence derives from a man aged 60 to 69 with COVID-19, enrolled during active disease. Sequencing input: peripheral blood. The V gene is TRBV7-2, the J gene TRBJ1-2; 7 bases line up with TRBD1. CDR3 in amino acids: CASSRQGPYGYTF. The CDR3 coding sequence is TGTGCCAGCAGCCGACAGGGCCCCTATGGCTACACCTTC.